This T cell receptor (beta chain) was documented in a study of T cells after yellow fever vaccination. Study as a whole: The authors prepared low-cell-number fractions using SMART-Seq v4 Ultra Low Input. Study conclusions and caveats: The study found a weaker secondary response that peaked faster, day 5 versus 15.

From germline, CDR1 is SGHTA and CDR2 FQGNSA. V lost 4 bases and J lost 6, with 13 bases in between. The length of the CDR3 is 14 residues. TCRdb processed the 5' RACE reads anew with MiXCR; each CDR3 protein has one entry. The table lists roughly 400,000 distinct CDR3 sequences, around 19% of them singletons. Comments on this clonotype: Its antigen remains unidentified.

Source: PBMCs, taken before the yellow fever booster vaccination. The chain carries TRBV7-2 and TRBJ2-4; the D is unclear. This sequence originates from a young man who received the YFV17D yellow fever vaccine. The CDR3 sequence: CASSYQWSPNIQYF. CDR3 sequence (DNA): TGTGCCAGCAGCTATCAGTGGTCCCCAAACATTCAGTACTTC.